The 15 T cell receptor beta chains given below trace back to one sample, sequenced in a study of cytomegalovirus exposure and HLA in healthy donors. Here immunoSEQ multiplex PCR was the method, and the copy in TCRdb shows in-frame clones only, minus some. The sample has around 250,000 clones; almost 90% are singletons. The sequencing input was PBMCs. The receptors shown here come from a woman between 18 and 30 years old in good health and CMV-seronegative.

The chain carries TRBV2 and TRBJ1-5, with 8 bases fitting TRBD1. The CDR3 is 15 amino acids. V shed 2 bases, J shed 5 bases, and the junction held 5 bases outside the gene matches. The germline V gene has CDR1 SNHLY and CDR2 FYNNEI. CDR3 sequence: CASSENRGGHQPQHF. Written as DNA, the CDR3 is TGTGCCAGCAGTGAAAACAGGGGGGGCCATCAGCCCCAGCATTTT.

This clone was detected a few times. The chain combines TRBV9 with TRBJ2-7; D might be TRBD1 (6 bases). Germline CDR1 SGDLS, CDR2 YYNGEE. The CDR3 covers 15 residues. V was cut by 0 bases and J by 0 bases, with 10 bases left in between. This CDR3 is CASSVATGSSYEQYF. DNA for the CDR3: TGTGCCAGCAGCGTAGCGACAGGCAGCTCCTACGAGCAGTACTTC.

The chain has TRBV5-4 and TRBJ1-2, with 8 bases identical to TRBD1. Germline-derived CDR1 and CDR2 are SGHNT and YYREEE (reference sequence). The CDR3 contains 14 residues. J lost 8 bases, V lost 0 bases, and 6 bases had no gene match. This CDR3 reads CASSLGTGYSGYTF. CDR3 nucleotides: TGTGCCAGCAGCTTGGGGACAGGGTACTCCGGCTACACCTTC.

The chain carries TRBV7-3 and TRBJ2-2, with TRBD1 matching 7 bases. This CDR3 is built from 15 residues. The V segment lost 3 bases and the J segment 0 bases; nucleotides outside the gene matches: 1. CDR1 is SGHTA and CDR2 is FQGTGA in the germline V gene. CDR3 sequence (DNA): TGTGCCAGCAGCTTGGGGACAGCGAACACCGGGGAGCTGTTTTTT. The encoded protein is CASSLGTANTGELFF.

The chain uses TRBV7-9 and TRBJ1-1; 8 bases line up with TRBD1. In germline, CDR1 is SEHNR, CDR2 FQNEAQ (reference sequence). The CDR3 consists of 17 residues. The J segment lost 3 bases and the V segment lost 4 bases, leaving 13 bases of the junction unmatched. CDR3 residues: CASSSGGTGILDTEAFF. The DNA of the CDR3 is TGTGCCAGCAGCTCCGGAGGGACAGGAATCCTGGACACTGAAGCTTTCTTT.

The chain couples TRBV2 to TRBJ2-1, with D unclear. Germline assignment: CDR1 SNHLY and CDR2 FYNNEI. The CDR3 contains 15 residues. V dropped 8 bases and J dropped 3 bases, with 17 bases sitting between them. The CDR3: CASRVPGPNYNEQFF. The CDR3 coding sequence is TGTGCCAGCCGAGTCCCAGGCCCGAACTACAATGAGCAGTTCTTC. Filled out from reference TRBV2 and TRBJ2-1, the complete variable domain reads EPEVTQTPSHQVTQMGQEVILRCVPISNHLYFYWYRQILGQKVEFLVSFYNNEISEKSEIFDDQFSVERPDGSNFTLKIRSTKLEDSAMYFCASRVPGPNYNEQFFGPGTRLTVL.

This chain links TRBV15 with TRBJ1-5, with 9 bases aligning to TRBD1. The germline gives CDR1 LNHNV, CDR2 YYDKDF (reference sequence). The CDR3 covers 15 residues. J was trimmed by 5 bases and V by 6 bases; bases with no gene match: 8. The CDR3 DNA sequence: TGTGCCACCAGTAACCCCCGGGACAGGGATCAGCCCCAGCATTTT. Translating it yields CATSNPRDRDQPQHF.

The V and J genes are TRBV7-8 and TRBJ2-5; D not resolved. Trimming took 9 bases from V and 3 from J, leaving 5 bases between them. Germline assignment: CDR1 SGHVS and CDR2 FQNEAQ. The CDR3 spans 10 residues. CDR3 DNA sequence: TGTGCCAGTGAGAAAGAGACCCAGTACTTC. Translation gives CASEKETQYF. The full variable domain, in which reference TRBV7-8 and TRBJ2-5 provide the parts outside the CDR3, is GAGVSQSPRYKVAKRGQDVALRCDPISGHVSLFWYQQALGQGPEFLTYFQNEAQLDKSGLPSDRFFAERPEGSVSTLKIQRTQQEDSAVYLCASEKETQYFGPGTRLLVL.

V and J are TRBV9 and TRBJ2-1; 7 nucleotides align to TRBD2. CDR3 length: 16 amino acids. The V segment lost 3 bases and the J segment 0 bases; nucleotides outside the gene matches: 6. The germline CDR1 and CDR2 sequences are SGDLS and YYNGEE. CDR3 in amino acids: CASSGRGRSSYNEQFF. CDR3 sequence (DNA): TGTGCCAGCAGCGGGCGGGGGAGAAGCTCCTACAATGAGCAGTTCTTC.

The V call is TRBV14, the J call TRBJ2-3; a possible D gene is TRBD2 (5 bases). Looked up from germline, CDR1 is SGHDN and CDR2 is FVKESK. CDR3 length: 14 amino acids. V lost 3 bases and J lost 1, with 8 bases in between. The CDR3 DNA follows: TGTGCCAGCAGCCAGGGCGGGCGCACAGATACGCAGTATTTT. It translates to CASSQGGRTDTQYF.

Points on this clone: This specimen includes other DNA sequences encoding the same CDR3. This sequence joins TRBV9 and TRBJ1-5, with a weak D call TRBD1 (5 bases). Looked up from germline, CDR1 is SGDLS and CDR2 is YYNGEE. The V end was cut by 0 bases, the J end by 5 bases, with 12 bases between. The CDR3 is made up of 15 amino acids. CDR3 region: CASSVGIGGDQPQHF. The CDR3 DNA follows: TGTGCCAGCAGCGTAGGTATCGGGGGAGATCAGCCCCAGCATTTT.

The chain uses TRBV28 and TRBJ1-4; TRBD1 matches 8 bases. The length of the CDR3 is 13 residues. The ends lost 3 bases at V and 11 bases at J; junction bases unmatched: 5. Germline V gene sequence: CDR1 MDHEN, CDR2 SYDVKM. CDR3 region: CASSFWTGIKLFF. CDR3 coding DNA: TGTGCCAGCAGTTTTTGGACAGGGATTAAACTGTTTTTT.

The gene calls are TRBV4-3 and TRBJ2-7; no clear D. V was shortened by 0 bases and J by 9 bases, with 12 bases between the two germline ends. This CDR3 has 13 residues. Germline V lookup: CDR1 LGHNA, CDR2 YSLEER. The CDR3 loop is CASSQDGQSRQYF. CDR3 DNA sequence: TGCGCCAGCAGCCAAGATGGCCAAAGTCGGCAGTACTTC.

This chain uses TRBV5-1 with TRBJ1-2; the D is unclear. CDR3 length: 15 amino acids. Germline assignment: CDR1 SGHRS and CDR2 YFSETQ. The V end lost 0 bases, the J end lost 0 bases, and 9 bases lay between the germline ends. CDR3 sequence (DNA): TGCGCCAGCAGCTTGGAGGCAGGCGCTAACTATGGCTACACCTTC. It specifies CASSLEAGANYGYTF.

J is TRBJ2-1 and V is TRBV5-1; the match to TRBD2 covers 10 bases. CDR3 length equals 15 residues. V gave up 1 base and J gave up 6 bases; unmatched junction bases: 4. The germline CDR1 and CDR2 sequences are SGHRS and YFSETQ. This CDR3 is CASSLWLAGANEQFF. The CDR3 DNA follows: TGCGCCAGCAGCTTGTGGCTAGCGGGGGCCAATGAGCAGTTCTTC.